The rows below give T cell receptor beta chains drawn from one sample of a study of cytomegalovirus exposure and HLA in healthy donors. Sequencing was performed with immunoSEQ multiplex PCR; in TCRdb, only in-frame clones are kept and a portion is missing. Of approximately 73,000 clones in the sample, 60% to 70% were seen once. The sequenced sample was PBMCs. These TCRs come from a man aged 25 to 40 in good health and CMV-seropositive. Both conserved end residues are part of each CDR3. The D gene is left open where the match is weak. Clone size appears in some rows only: once, few, many, or a class for an expanded clone.

clone_size j_call v_call d_call cdr3_nt cdr3_aa
- TRBJ1-1 TRBV7-9 - TGTGCCAGCAGCGCCACAGTGGCGGGGACTGAAGCTTTCTTT CASSATVAGTEAFF
- TRBJ2-1 TRBV28 TRBD1 TGTGCCAGTACGAGGACAGGGGGCAATAATGAGCAGTTCTTC CASTRTGGNNEQFF
few TRBJ1-2 TRBV6-5 TRBD1 TGTGCCAGCCGGACAGGGAACTATGGCTACACCTTC CASRTGNYGYTF
- TRBJ1-5 TRBV19 TRBD1 TGTGCCAGTACCCCGACAGGGAATCAGCCCCAGCATTTT CASTPTGNQPQHF
- TRBJ1-1 TRBV18 TRBD1 TGTGCCAGCTCACCAACCCCTCAGGGGGCGGGTTTTAACACTGAAGCTTTCTTT CASSPTPQGAGFNTEAFF
once TRBJ2-2 TRBV28 TRBD2 TGTGCCAGCAATGAAGGCGGGACTAAAACCGGGGAGCTGTTTTTT CASNEGGTKTGELFF
- TRBJ1-1 TRBV5-1 TRBD1 TGCGCCAGCAGCATACAGGGGGAGTACACTGAAGCTTTCTTT CASSIQGEYTEAFF
- TRBJ2-7 TRBV19 TRBD1 TGTGCCAGTAGTATCAAACAGGGGGCCCACGAGCAGTACTTC CASSIKQGAHEQYF
- TRBJ1-6 TRBV6-6 - TGTGCCAGTAAGGAGGGTGGATCACCCCTCCACTTT CASKEGGSPLHF
few TRBJ2-2 TRBV2 TRBD2 TGTGCCAGCAGTCATCCTAGCGGGAACAATAATATCGGGGAGCTGTTTTTT CASSHPSGNNNIGELFF
- TRBJ2-2 TRBV6-6 TRBD2 TGTGCCAGCAGTTACGCGGGAGTAACCGGGGAGCTGTTTTTT CASSYAGVTGELFF
- TRBJ2-6 TRBV2 TRBD1 TGTGCCAGCACGGGACAGGTCTCTGGGGCCAACGTCCTGACTTTC CASTGQVSGANVLTF
- TRBJ2-3 TRBV9 - TGTGCCAGCAGCGTAGGAAATAGGGGTTACACAGATACGCAGTATTTT CASSVGNRGYTDTQYF
- TRBJ2-7 TRBV12-5 - TGTGCTAGTGGTACCGGGGCCTACGAGCAGTACTTC CASGTGAYEQYF
- TRBJ2-1 TRBV27 - TGTGCCAGCAGACTCGCGGACAATGAGCAGTTCTTC CASRLADNEQFF
- TRBJ1-5 TRBV7-9 - TGTGCCAGCAGCTTGGAGGGGAGCAATCAGCCCCAGCATTTT CASSLEGSNQPQHF
- TRBJ2-1 TRBV7-8 TRBD2 TGTGCCAGCAGCTTAGTCCCTAGCGGGAGTAATGAGCAGTTCTTC CASSLVPSGSNEQFF
- TRBJ2-3 TRBV7-3 - TGTGCCAGCAGCTCCGTTGGCCCAGATACGCAGTATTTT CASSSVGPDTQYF
- TRBJ1-3 TRBV7-3 TRBD1 TGTGCCAGCCCCGCACGAACAGGGGGCTTCGATGAAGGAAACACCATATATTTT CASPARTGGFDEGNTIYF
few TRBJ2-4 TRBV5-6 - TGTGCCAGCAGGGAAAGGGGAGCCAAAAACATTCAGTACTTC CASRERGAKNIQYF
once TRBJ1-1 TRBV5-4 - TGTGCCAGCAGCCCTCCACAGGGTAGCACTGAAGCTTTCTTT CASSPPQGSTEAFF
few TRBJ2-7 TRBV4-1 - TGCGCCAGCAGCCAAGAATTTGGGCAGGGGCCCTACGAGCAGTACTTC CASSQEFGQGPYEQYF
- TRBJ1-4 TRBV28 - TGTGCCAGCACCCTAATAGCGGACGACGTAGAACTGTTTTTT CASTLIADDVELFF
- TRBJ2-1 TRBV9 TRBD2 TGTGCCAGCAGCTTTCCGCCCACTAGCGGGGTAAACAATGAGCAGTTCTTC CASSFPPTSGVNNEQFF
- TRBJ2-2 TRBV19 TRBD2 TGTGCCAGTAGCGATATTATGGGGGGGACTAGCGGGGCCGGGGAGCTGTTTTTT CASSDIMGGTSGAGELFF
- TRBJ2-7 TRBV5-6 - TGTGCCAGCAACGGCGGTGGAAGCGAGCAGTACTTC CASNGGGSEQYF
- TRBJ2-7 TRBV5-1 TRBD1 TGCGCCAGCAGCTTAAGGGGGCCTAGCTCCTACGAGCAGTACTTC CASSLRGPSSYEQYF
- TRBJ2-7 TRBV6-5 TRBD2 TGTGCCAGCAGTTACTCGAAGCTAGCGGGATTTTACGAGCAGTACTTC CASSYSKLAGFYEQYF
once TRBJ2-2 TRBV9 - TGTGCCAGCAGCGTACACGGAGGGGCGAACACCGGGGAGCTGTTTTTT CASSVHGGANTGELFF
- TRBJ1-4 TRBV9 - TGTGCCAGCAGCGTCCAGGGACTTGCTTCCGAAAAACTGTTTTTT CASSVQGLASEKLFF
- TRBJ1-3 TRBV19 - TGTGCCAGTAGTCCCCGACAGAGCTCTGGAAACACCATATATTTT CASSPRQSSGNTIYF
- TRBJ2-1 TRBV7-2 TRBD1 TGTGCCAGCAGCTTCGGGACAGGCCGATACAATGAGCAGTTCTTC CASSFGTGRYNEQFF
- TRBJ1-2 TRBV5-1 TRBD1 TGCGCCAGCAGCCGGGACAGGAACTATGGCTACACCTTC CASSRDRNYGYTF
- TRBJ2-1 TRBV11-3 TRBD2 TGTGCCAGCAGCGCAACTAGCGGGAGGGCCAATGAGCAGTTCTTC CASSATSGRANEQFF
- TRBJ2-7 TRBV6-5 - TGTGCCAGCAGTTACGGCAGGTACCCCTACGAGCAGTACTTC CASSYGRYPYEQYF
- TRBJ1-2 TRBV4-1 - TGCGCCAGCAGCCAAGTGGGCACCCGAAGGGGTGGCTACACCTTC CASSQVGTRRGGYTF
- TRBJ2-5 TRBV5-6 - TGTGCCAGCAGACAAACAGGGACAGAGACCCAGTACTTC CASRQTGTETQYF
- TRBJ2-5 TRBV7-3 TRBD2 TGTGCCAGCAGCGCGACTAGCGGACAAGAGACCCAGTACTTC CASSATSGQETQYF
few TRBJ2-7 TRBV12-5 TRBD1 TGTGCTAGTGGTTCCTCCGCAGGACAGGTTCCCGACGAGCAGTACTTC CASGSSAGQVPDEQYF
once TRBJ2-7 TRBV6-1 - TGTGCCAGCAGTGAAGAATACAGGGCCTTTTACGAGCAGTACTTC CASSEEYRAFYEQYF
- TRBJ2-1 TRBV2 TRBD2 TGTGCCAGCAGGGAAGCGGGGGGGCCGGGTGAGCAGTTCTTC CASREAGGPGEQFF
few TRBJ1-1 TRBV4-1 - TGCGCCAGCAGCCGCCAGGGACTAGAAGCTTTCTTT CASSRQGLEAFF
- TRBJ2-3 TRBV7-9 TRBD1 TGTGCCAGCCTGGGACAGGGTCCTGATACGCAGTATTTT CASLGQGPDTQYF
- TRBJ1-2 TRBV15 - TGTGCCACCAGCAGACGCCGGACAGACTCTATTCGCTACACCTTC CATSRRRTDSIRYTF
once TRBJ1-1 TRBV28 - TGTGCCAGCAGTTTAGCGGTCGGTGAAGCTTTCTTT CASSLAVGEAFF
- TRBJ2-5 TRBV2 TRBD2 TGTGCCAGCAAGGGAGGGGATGAGACCCAGTACTTC CASKGGDETQYF
- TRBJ2-5 TRBV11-2 - TGTGCCAGCACCTTAGGGGTTAGGAGTCGAGAGACCCAGTACTTC CASTLGVRSRETQYF
- TRBJ2-5 TRBV7-8 - TGTGCCAGCAGCCCGATGGGGGGAAAAGAGACCCAGTACTTC CASSPMGGKETQYF
- TRBJ2-7 TRBV11-3 TRBD1 TGTGCCAGCAGCCGGGACAGTGAAGCCTACGAGCAGTACTTC CASSRDSEAYEQYF
- TRBJ1-1 TRBV15 TRBD1 TGTGCCACCAGCAGAGATCTCTGGGGACAGGGTAACACTGAAGCTTTCTTT CATSRDLWGQGNTEAFF
- TRBJ1-5 TRBV6-6 - TGTGCCAGCAGTTACTACGAGAATCAGCCCCAGCATTTT CASSYYENQPQHF
few TRBJ1-3 TRBV4-2 - TGTGCCAGCAGCCAAGCGTATGGAGGACGGGCTGGAAACACCATATATTTT CASSQAYGGRAGNTIYF
- TRBJ1-1 TRBV2 TRBD1 TGTGCCAGCAGTTATGGACAGGCCCGAGAAGCTTTCTTT CASSYGQAREAFF